This T cell receptor (beta chain) stems from a study of T cell repertoires in cytomegalovirus infection. Study at large: Through public TCR beta signatures, both CMV infection and matching HLA type were indicated. Study-wide results and caveats: Of the TCR beta families, the public ones yielded a cumulative frequency that identified carriers of CMV plus the relevant HLA. HLA-C-restricted CMV clonotypes gave the most frequent clonotype in two of eight donors.

Only a few counts were recorded for this clonotype. The antigen remains unidentified. TCRdb recomputed calls from the reads with MiXCR, one row per CDR3 protein. The repertoire holds approximately 500,000 distinct CDR3 sequences, approximately 15% seen once, with roughly a quarter in the top ten. The CDR3 has 14 amino acids. V dropped 1 base and J dropped 3 bases, with 13 bases sitting between them. The germline CDR1 and CDR2 sequences are SQVTM and ANQGSEA. What was sequenced was CD8+ T cells from PBMCs. The chain recombines TRBV29-1 with TRBJ2-7; D tentatively reads TRBD1 or TRBD2 (5 bases each). The receptor's source is a human donor in good health (CMV status not recorded). Some clones in this sample may be carry-over from other donors' samples. Here the CDR3 reads CSVEGRGTDYEQYF. The CDR3 bases are TGCAGCGTTGAAGGAAGAGGGACCGACTACGAGCAGTACTTC.